This entry lists 26 T cell receptor beta chains sequenced from one sample in a study of blood T cells in healthy people across ages. A sample-barcoded 5' primer and a J-beta primer mix were used in a second PCR of about 6 to 12 cycles. TCRdb re-derived calls from the 5' RACE reads in MiXCR, one entry per CDR3 protein. The sample lists 1.8 million or so distinct CDR3 sequences, around 40% occurring once. The specimen was blood. The receptors were sampled from a human donor in good health.

The chain joins TRBV4-3 to TRBJ2-1; D not resolved. Germline V gene data show CDR1 as LGHNA and CDR2 as YSLEER. V shed 4 bases and J shed 9 bases, with 19 bases lying between them. The CDR3 consists of 15 residues. The CDR3 sequence is CASSRSPQGSGEQFF. The DNA for the CDR3 is TGCGCCAGCAGCCGATCACCTCAAGGGTCAGGTGAGCAGTTCTTC.

The rearrangement uses TRBV20-1 and TRBJ2-4; TRBD2 matches at 9 bases. The trim removed 0 bases at V and 1 base at J, leaving 13 bases unmatched. Germline CDR1 DFQATT, CDR2 SNEGSKA (reference sequence). The CDR3 is 19 residues long. CDR3 sequence (DNA): TGCAGTGCTAGAGATCAGGCTAGCGGGATTGGGTGGGCCAAAAACATTCAGTACTTC. Amino acids: CSARDQASGIGWAKNIQYF.

The CDR3 here is CASSESRTDTQYF. The CDR3 DNA reads TGTGCCAGCAGTGAAAGTCGCACAGATACGCAGTATTTT. The V and J genes are TRBV25-1 and TRBJ2-3; unclear D gene. Germline V gene lookup returns CDR1 MGHDK and CDR2 SYGVNS. Trimming left V 2 bases short and J 1 base short, with 4 bases between. This CDR3 is built from 13 residues.

The chain joins TRBV3-1 to TRBJ1-1; 7 bases map to TRBD1. The CDR3 contains 16 residues. Trimming cost V 4 bases and J 0 bases; bases outside gene matches: 8. Germline CDR1 is LGHDT and CDR2 is YNNKEL (reference sequence). For the CDR3, the DNA is TGTGCCAGCAGCCCACGACAGGGTTTATTGAACACTGAAGCTTTCTTT. Translating it yields CASSPRQGLLNTEAFF.

J is TRBJ2-7 and V is TRBV7-2, with TRBD2 as a possible D gene (6 bases). The V end lost 5 bases, the J end lost 2 bases, and 25 bases lay between the germline ends. CDR1 and CDR2 from the germline V gene are SGHTA and FQGNSA. This CDR3 contains 18 residues. CDR3: CASSPDWGEQATPYEQYF. CDR3 coding DNA: TGTGCCAGCAGCCCTGACTGGGGGGAACAGGCCACCCCCTACGAGCAGTACTTC.

This clonotype occurred a few times. The V gene is TRBV29-1, the J gene TRBJ2-1; weak D call: TRBD1 (6 bases). The J call may be incorrect, as the DNA end agrees better with TRBJ2-7. Germline CDR1 reads SQVTM; CDR2 reads ANQGSEA. The CDR3 is made up of 15 amino acids. The CDR3 DNA follows: TGCAGCGTTGAAGGCACAGGGAGCTCCTACAATGAGCAGTACTTC. The encoded protein is CSVEGTGSSYNEQYF.

There are many counts of this clonotype. This chain links TRBV7-9 with TRBJ2-7; TRBD1 is a possible D gene (5 bases). This CDR3 region has 14 residues. The V end lost 7 bases, the J end lost 5 bases, and 18 bases lay between the germline ends. From germline, CDR1 is SEHNR and CDR2 FQNEAQ (reference sequence). In nucleotides, the CDR3 is TGTGCCAGCAATCGCGGCAGGGAAAGTGACGAGCAGTACTTC. Translating it yields CASNRGRESDEQYF.

Remarks on this clonotype: With a much larger clone just one base away, this may be a read error. This chain uses TRBV30 with TRBJ2-4; 7 nucleotides align to TRBD1. Germline V gene lookup returns CDR1 GTSNPN and CDR2 SVGIG (reference sequence). This CDR3 contains 14 residues. CDR3 sequence reads: CALRGLGAKNLQYF. CDR3 in DNA: TGTGCCTTAAGGGGGCTGGGAGCCAAAAACCTTCAGTACTTC.

There are a few counts of this clonotype. The chain links TRBV6-2 or TRBV6-3 to TRBJ1-2, with unresolved D. Trimming pared 2 bases from V and 4 bases from J, leaving 14 bases between. CDR1 MNHEY and CDR2 SVGEGT come from the germline V gene. The CDR3 runs 15 residues. CDR3 in amino acids: CASSYLGVTSYGYTF. DNA of the CDR3: TGTGCCAGCAGTTACCTCGGAGTAACGTCCTATGGCTACACCTTC.

The sample holds a few counts of this clonotype. The chain employs TRBV6-5 and TRBJ1-2; D remains unclear. The CDR3 contains 18 residues. CDR1 and CDR2 from the germline V gene are MNHEY and SVGAGI. V lost 0 bases, J lost 8 bases, and 25 bases lay in between. The CDR3 DNA reads as TGTGCCAGCAGTTACTCCAAGAGCTTTGGTGTGCTATGGAGAGGCTACACCTTC. It is translated as CASSYSKSFGVLWRGYTF.

The gene calls are TRBV5-1 and TRBJ2-3; TRBD2 matches 10 bases. This CDR3 has 17 amino acids. CDR1 and CDR2 from the germline V gene are SGHRS and YFSETQ. V was pared by 4 bases and J by 0 bases, with 8 bases of the junction left unmatched. The CDR3 spells CASSGSGGPSSTDTQYF. CDR3 DNA sequence: TGCGCCAGCAGCGGTAGCGGGGGGCCTTCTAGCACAGATACGCAGTATTTT.

CDR3 loop: CSVGAGVLNEQFF. In DNA form, the CDR3 reads TGCAGCGTCGGAGCGGGGGTCTTGAATGAGCAGTTCTTC. This chain joins TRBV29-1 and TRBJ2-1; 8 bases agree with TRBD2. V was pared by 6 bases and J by 7 bases, with 8 bases of the junction left unmatched. Germline lookup yields CDR1 SQVTM and CDR2 ANQGSEA. CDR3 length: 13 amino acids.

This clonotype was observed a few times. The rearrangement links TRBV7-3 to TRBJ1-2; D possibly corresponds to TRBD1 (5 bases). The CDR3 has 13 amino acids. Germline CDR1 SGHTA, CDR2 FQGTGA. Trimming removed 5 bases at V and 6 bases at J, with 13 bases between. Here the CDR3 reads CASSLRRGDGYTF. In DNA, the CDR3 is TGTGCCAGCAGCCTACGTAGGGGAGATGGCTACACCTTC.

The V and J genes are TRBV28 and TRBJ2-1; D might be TRBD1 (5 bases). Trimming left V 7 bases short and J 7 bases short, with 11 bases between. Germline assignment: CDR1 MDHEN and CDR2 SYDVKM. The CDR3 is 12 residues long. The CDR3 reads CASTGARNEQFF. CDR3 nucleotides: TGTGCCAGCACTGGGGCCCGTAATGAGCAGTTCTTC. Full variable domain (missing parts from reference TRBV28 and TRBJ2-1): DVKVTQSSRYLVKRTGEKVFLECVQDMDHENMFWYRQDPGLGLRLIYFSYDVKMKEKGDIPEGYSVSREKKERFSLILESASTNQTSMYLCASTGARNEQFFGPGTRLTVL.

The gene calls are TRBV11-3 and TRBJ1-2, with D maybe TRBD1 (5 bases). The germline V and J ends were trimmed by 5 bases and 7 bases, with 14 bases remaining between them. This CDR3 is built from 13 residues. Germline CDR1 is SGHNT and CDR2 is YENEEA. The DNA for the CDR3 is TGTGCCAGCAGCCTGACCGGGACTTCTGGCTACACCTTC. This sequence encodes CASSLTGTSGYTF.

This clonotype was observed a few times. At one end the junction does not follow the germline gene, possibly because of a read error. The DNA for the CDR3 is TGTGCCGGCAGCCCCACGGGGGTGGAAGCTTTCTTT. It yields the protein CAGSPTGVEAFF. The V call is TRBV7-2, the J call TRBJ1-1, with a tentative D call TRBD1 (5 bases). The CDR3 is 12 residues long. The V gene's germline CDR1 is SGHTA and CDR2 FQGNSA.

There are a few counts of this clonotype. The chain combines TRBV12-3 or TRBV12-4 with TRBJ2-2; no firm D call. Deletions cut 5 bases from V and 3 bases from J, with 10 bases between. This CDR3 spans 14 amino acids. The DNA of the CDR3 is TGTGCCAGCAGTCGTGGTGGGGACACCGGGGAGCTGTTTTTT. It translates to CASSRGGDTGELFF.

The CDR3 region is CASSQGGEWYNEQFF. The CDR3 DNA follows: TGTGCCAGCAGCCAAGGGGGTGAATGGTACAATGAGCAGTTCTTC. The chain joins TRBV4-2 to TRBJ2-1; D is unclear. This CDR3 spans 15 amino acids. V lost 1 base and J 4 bases, leaving 11 bases between the germline ends. CDR1 and CDR2 (germline): LGHNA, YNFKEQ.

This chain joins TRBV4-3 and TRBJ2-3; 9 nucleotides agree with TRBD2. The CDR3 has 17 amino acids. CDR1 is LGHNA and CDR2 is YSLEER in the germline V gene. J lost 9 bases, V lost 1 base, and 14 bases had no gene match. DNA for the CDR3: TGCGCCAGCAGCCAAGCGGAGGGCGGGGGGGCAACGGACACGCAGTATTTT. Its translation: CASSQAEGGGATDTQYF.

The V gene is TRBV20-1, the J gene TRBJ1-1; D might be TRBD1 (5 bases). CDR3 length equals 14 residues. Germline CDR1 reads DFQATT; CDR2 reads SNEGSKA (reference sequence). Trimming stripped 0 bases from V and 2 bases from J, with 10 bases between. The CDR3 here is CSARDHQGNTEAFF. The CDR3 DNA reads TGCAGTGCTAGAGATCATCAGGGTAACACTGAAGCTTTCTTT.

Comment on this clonotype: Relative to the germline gene, one junction end is altered; a read error may explain this. Written as DNA, the CDR3 is TGCGCCAGCAGCGACCGGGCCAGGAGTGCCACTGAGGCTTTCTTT. It encodes CASSDRARSATEAFF. The chain carries TRBV4-1 and TRBJ1-1; D unclear. This CDR3 contains 15 residues. Germline-derived CDR1 and CDR2 are MGHRA and YSYEKL.

The chain is built from TRBV7-2 and TRBJ2-5, with 12 bases that match TRBD2. Per the germline V gene, CDR1 is SGHTA and CDR2 is FQGNSA. V was pared by 1 base and J by 6 bases, with 12 bases of the junction left unmatched. The CDR3 has 18 amino acids. CDR3: CASSLVGLAGGRSKTQYF. The CDR3 DNA sequence: TGTGCCAGCAGCTTAGTCGGGCTAGCGGGGGGGCGGTCGAAGACCCAGTACTTC.

Points on this clonotype: This clone may be a read error of a much larger clone one base away. This chain joins TRBV6-1 and TRBJ2-3, with 8 bases identical to TRBD2. Trimming removed 2 bases from V and 0 bases from J; junction bases left unmatched: 1. Germline V gene data show CDR1 as MNHNS and CDR2 as SASEGT. CDR3 length: 15 residues. In DNA form, the CDR3 reads TGTGCCAGCAGTGAAATAGCGGGGAGCACAGATACGCAGTATTTT. It is translated as CASSEIAGSTDTQYF.

J is TRBJ2-3 and V is TRBV20-1; TRBD2 matches 7 bases. Germline values: CDR1 DFQATT, CDR2 SNEGSKA (reference sequence). The length of the CDR3 is 16 residues. The V and J ends lost 0 bases and 1 base, in that order; junction bases with no gene match: 7. CDR3 region: CSARDFGRGGTDTQYF. CDR3 DNA: TGCAGTGCTAGAGACTTTGGGAGGGGCGGCACAGATACGCAGTATTTT.

This chain joins TRBV5-6 and TRBJ2-3; D may be TRBD2 (5 bases). With 2 bases removed from V and 4 bases from J, the gap between germline ends came to 14 bases. Germline V gene sequence: CDR1 SGHDT, CDR2 YYEEEE. The CDR3 consists of 15 residues. The DNA of the CDR3 is TGTGCCAGCAGCTTCGGAGGCGGTCGTGCAGATACGCAGTATTTT. This encodes CASSFGGGRADTQYF.

This chain connects TRBV7-2 to TRBJ2-5; D not resolved. The CDR3 spans 14 residues. Trimming left V 1 base short and J 4 bases short, with 10 bases between. Germline lookup yields CDR1 SGHTA and CDR2 FQGNSA. The CDR3 coding sequence is TGTGCCAGCAGCTTAGATGCAAGGCGAGAGACCCAGTACTTC. Translated, it gives CASSLDARRETQYF.